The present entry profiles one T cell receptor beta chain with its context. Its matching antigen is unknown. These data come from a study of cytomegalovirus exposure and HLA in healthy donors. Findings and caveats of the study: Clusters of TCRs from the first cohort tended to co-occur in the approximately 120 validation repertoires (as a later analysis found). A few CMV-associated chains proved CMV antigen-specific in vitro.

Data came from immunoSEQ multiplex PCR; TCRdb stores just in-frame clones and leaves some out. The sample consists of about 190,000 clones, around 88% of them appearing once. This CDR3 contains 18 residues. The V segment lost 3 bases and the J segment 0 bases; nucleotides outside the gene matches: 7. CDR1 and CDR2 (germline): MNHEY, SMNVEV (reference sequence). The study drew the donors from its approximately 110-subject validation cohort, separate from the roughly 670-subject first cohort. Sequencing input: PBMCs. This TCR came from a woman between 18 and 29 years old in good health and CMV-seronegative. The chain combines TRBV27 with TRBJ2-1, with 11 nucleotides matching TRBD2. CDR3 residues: CASSLVASGGRSYNEQFF. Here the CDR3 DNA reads TGTGCCAGCAGTTTGGTGGCTAGCGGGGGGCGCTCCTACAATGAGCAGTTCTTC.